This T cell receptor beta chain originates from a study of blood T cell repertoires in COVID-19. Study background: There were acute and convalescent COVID-19 samples, and they came from the United States, Italy and Spain.

Germline V gives CDR1 SGHTA, CDR2 FQGTGA. CDR3 length: 16 residues. V lost 5 bases and J lost 4; bases outside the gene matches: 11. Original processing notes: Reference gene primer amplification gave estimated nucleated cell counts. The protocol was immunoSEQ multiplex PCR, while the TCRdb copy is restricted to in-frame clones and leaves out a portion. V, J and clone size are taken as reported in that table, and D and trimming were inferred from the DNA itself. The repertoire holds about 120,000 clones, with around 87% as singletons. The chain is built from TRBV7-3 and TRBJ2-1; 7 bases fit TRBD2. The receptor comes from a woman aged 70-85 years with acute or convalescent COVID-19. The sequencing input was peripheral blood. The CDR3 DNA reads as TGTGCCAGCAGCCCGGTCGGACGGGGAGGGTACAATGAGCAGTTCTTC. The encoded protein is CASSPVGRGGYNEQFF.